These 4 T cell receptor beta chains were sequenced from one sample in a study of T-cell reconstitution after alpha-beta-depleted transplantation in children. Unique molecular identifiers were incorporated into the prepared TCRbeta library. TCRdb called the PCR reads again in MiXCR, with one record for every CDR3 protein. The sample records around 440,000 distinct CDR3 sequences, 8% to 11% being singletons. Specimen: PBMCs, collected before TCRalphabeta/CD19-depleted stem cell transplant. The origin of the receptors is a child under 10 years old with inherited bone marrow failure, due to receive a stem cell transplant.

The chain combines TRBV20-1 with TRBJ1-4; D perhaps matches TRBD1 (6 bases). The CDR3 covers 14 residues. Germline V gives CDR1 DFQATT, CDR2 SNEGSKA (reference sequence). Trimming stripped 1 base from V and 7 bases from J, with 13 bases between. The DNA of the CDR3 is TGCAGTGCTAGAGGGGGGGGGGCGAGTGAAAAACTGTTTTTT. Protein: CSARGGGASEKLFF.

In this sample, this clonotype turned up many times. It is unclear where the CDR3 begins or ends on the DNA, so no DNA is shown, and the CDR3 is as TCRdb lists it. V gene TRBV28 combines with J gene TRBJ2-7; the DNA was not used to check the table's D call, TRBD1. The CDR3 comprises 14 residues, both ends counted. CDR1 and CDR2 from the germline V gene are MDHEN and SYDVKM. The CDR3 is CASSFWRGDYEQYF.

This clonotype was found many times. This chain joins TRBV7-6 and TRBJ1-4, with a tentative D call TRBD1 (5 bases). This CDR3 comprises 14 residues. The V and J ends lost 5 bases and 7 bases respectively, with 14 bases between them. CDR1 SGHVS and CDR2 FNYEAQ come from the germline V gene. The CDR3 reads CASSPDRRGEKLFF. As DNA, the CDR3 is TGTGCCAGCAGCCCCGACAGACGAGGTGAAAAACTGTTTTTT.

This clonotype was detected many times. The chain uses TRBV12-3 or TRBV12-4 and TRBJ2-1; 8 bases are shared with TRBD1. The J segment lost 8 bases and the V segment lost 5 bases, leaving 8 bases of the junction unmatched. The CDR3 spans 14 residues. Here the CDR3 reads CASSPRTGMDEQFF. CDR3 nucleotides: TGTGCCAGCAGTCCCCGGACAGGGATGGATGAGCAGTTCTTC.